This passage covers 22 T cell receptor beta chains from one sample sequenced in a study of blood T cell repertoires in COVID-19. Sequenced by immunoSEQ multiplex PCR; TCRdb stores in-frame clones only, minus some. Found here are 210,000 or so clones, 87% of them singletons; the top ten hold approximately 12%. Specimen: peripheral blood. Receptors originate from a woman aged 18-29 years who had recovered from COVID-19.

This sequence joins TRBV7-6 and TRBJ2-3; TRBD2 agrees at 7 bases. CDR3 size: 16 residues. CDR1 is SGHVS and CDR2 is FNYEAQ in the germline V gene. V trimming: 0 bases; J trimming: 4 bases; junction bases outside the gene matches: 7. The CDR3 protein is CASSLASGAGSDTQYF. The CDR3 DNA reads TGTGCCAGCAGCTTAGCGTCCGGAGCGGGATCAGATACGCAGTATTTT.

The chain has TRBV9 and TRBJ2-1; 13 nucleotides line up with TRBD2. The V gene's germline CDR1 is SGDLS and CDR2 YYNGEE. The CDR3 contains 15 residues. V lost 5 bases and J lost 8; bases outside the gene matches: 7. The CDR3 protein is CASRSGTSGIHEQFF. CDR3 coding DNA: TGTGCCAGCAGGTCCGGGACTAGCGGGATCCATGAGCAGTTCTTC.

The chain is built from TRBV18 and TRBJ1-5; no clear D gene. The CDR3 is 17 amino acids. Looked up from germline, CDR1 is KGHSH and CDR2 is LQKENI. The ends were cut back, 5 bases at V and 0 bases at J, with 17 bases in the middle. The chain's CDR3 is CASSSGRLRYSNQPQHF. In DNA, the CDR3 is TGTGCCAGCTCATCAGGCCGTTTAAGATATAGCAATCAGCCCCAGCATTTT.

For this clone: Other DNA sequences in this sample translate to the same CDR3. The CDR3 DNA reads as TGTGCCAGCAGTCTCAACACCGGGGAGCTGTTTTTT. It encodes CASSLNTGELFF. The chain carries TRBV6-5 and TRBJ2-2; no firm D call. V lost 5 bases, J lost 2 bases, and 3 bases lay in between. This CDR3 is built from 12 residues. Germline V gene lookup returns CDR1 MNHEY and CDR2 SVGAGI.

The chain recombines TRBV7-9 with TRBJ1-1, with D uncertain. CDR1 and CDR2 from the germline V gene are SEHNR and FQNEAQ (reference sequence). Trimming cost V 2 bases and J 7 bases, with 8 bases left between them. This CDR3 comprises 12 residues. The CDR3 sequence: CASSLPFIEAFF. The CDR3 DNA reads TGTGCCAGCAGCTTACCTTTTATTGAAGCTTTCTTT.

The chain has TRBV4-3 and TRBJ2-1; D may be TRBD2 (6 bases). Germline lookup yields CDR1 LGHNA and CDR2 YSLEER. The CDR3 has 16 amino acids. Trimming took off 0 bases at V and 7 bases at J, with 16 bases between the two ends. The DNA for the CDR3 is TGCGCCAGCAGCCAAGATCTGGGTAGCGGTGGGAATGAGCAGTTCTTC. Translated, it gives CASSQDLGSGGNEQFF.

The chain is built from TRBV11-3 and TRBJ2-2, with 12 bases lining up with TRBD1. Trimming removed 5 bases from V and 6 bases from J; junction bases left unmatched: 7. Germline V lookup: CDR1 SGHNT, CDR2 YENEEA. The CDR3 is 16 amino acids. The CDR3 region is CASSHPGQGAAGELFF. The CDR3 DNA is TGTGCCAGCAGCCACCCGGGACAGGGGGCCGCCGGGGAGCTGTTTTTT.

This chain's CDR3 is CASSKDRVRETQYF. Here the CDR3 DNA reads TGCGCCAGCAGCAAGGACAGGGTTCGAGAGACCCAGTACTTC. J is TRBJ2-5 and V is TRBV5-1; 8 positions agree with TRBD1. J lost 4 bases, V lost 4 bases, and 6 bases had no gene match. Germline V gives CDR1 SGHRS, CDR2 YFSETQ. The CDR3 consists of 14 residues.

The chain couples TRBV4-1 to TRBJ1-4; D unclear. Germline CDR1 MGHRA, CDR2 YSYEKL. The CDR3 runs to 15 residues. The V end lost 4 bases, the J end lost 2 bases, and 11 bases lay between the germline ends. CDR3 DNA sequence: TGCGCCAGCAGCCTTCCCAGGAGGACTAATGAAAAACTGTTTTTT. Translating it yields CASSLPRRTNEKLFF.

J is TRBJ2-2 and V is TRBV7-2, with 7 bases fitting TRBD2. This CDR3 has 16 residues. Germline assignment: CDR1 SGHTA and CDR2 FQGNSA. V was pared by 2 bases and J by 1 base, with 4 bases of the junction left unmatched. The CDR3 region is CASSLKSSGNTGELFF. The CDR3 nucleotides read TGTGCCAGCAGCTTAAAGTCTAGCGGGAACACCGGGGAGCTGTTTTTT.

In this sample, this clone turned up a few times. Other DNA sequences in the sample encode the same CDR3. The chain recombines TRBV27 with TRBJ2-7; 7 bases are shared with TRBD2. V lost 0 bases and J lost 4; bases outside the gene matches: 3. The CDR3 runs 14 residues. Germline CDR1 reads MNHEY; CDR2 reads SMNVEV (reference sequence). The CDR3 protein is CASSLSGGSYEQYF. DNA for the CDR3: TGTGCCAGCAGTTTATCCGGCGGGAGTTACGAGCAGTACTTC.

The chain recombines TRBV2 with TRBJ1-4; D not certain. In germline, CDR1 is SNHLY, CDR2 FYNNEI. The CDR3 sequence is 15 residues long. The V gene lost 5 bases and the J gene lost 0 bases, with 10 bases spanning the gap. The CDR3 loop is CASSPRRATNEKLFF. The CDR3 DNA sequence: TGTGCCAGCAGTCCCCGGAGGGCAACTAATGAAAAACTGTTTTTT.

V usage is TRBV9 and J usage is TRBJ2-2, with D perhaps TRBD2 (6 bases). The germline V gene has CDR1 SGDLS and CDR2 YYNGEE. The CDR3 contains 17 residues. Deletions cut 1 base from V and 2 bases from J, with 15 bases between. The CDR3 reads CASSVSTRRGNTGELFF. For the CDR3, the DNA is TGTGCCAGCAGCGTATCGACGAGGAGGGGCAACACCGGGGAGCTGTTTTTT.

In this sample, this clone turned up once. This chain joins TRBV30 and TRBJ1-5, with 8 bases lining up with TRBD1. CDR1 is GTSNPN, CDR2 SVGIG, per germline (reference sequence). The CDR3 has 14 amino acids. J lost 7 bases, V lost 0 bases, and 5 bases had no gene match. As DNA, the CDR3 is TGTGCCTGGAGTGTAGGACAGGGCTGGCAGCCCCAGCATTTT. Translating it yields CAWSVGQGWQPQHF.

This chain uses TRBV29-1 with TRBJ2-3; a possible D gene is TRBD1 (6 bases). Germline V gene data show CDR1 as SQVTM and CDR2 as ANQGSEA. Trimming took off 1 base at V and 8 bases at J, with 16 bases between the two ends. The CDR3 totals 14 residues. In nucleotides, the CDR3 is TGCAGCGTTGAAGGCAGGGGAGTATTAGGTACGCAGTATTTT. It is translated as CSVEGRGVLGTQYF.

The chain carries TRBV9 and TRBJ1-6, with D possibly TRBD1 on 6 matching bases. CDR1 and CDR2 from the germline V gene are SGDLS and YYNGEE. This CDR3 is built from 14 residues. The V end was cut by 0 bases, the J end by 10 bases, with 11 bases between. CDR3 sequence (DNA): TGTGCCAGCAGCGTAGGGCAGGGGCTCTCACCCCTCCACTTT. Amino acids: CASSVGQGLSPLHF.

The DNA for the CDR3 is TGTGCCTGGAGTCTACGAGCTAACACAGATACGCAGTATTTT. Translated, it gives CAWSLRANTDTQYF. This chain links TRBV30 with TRBJ2-3; D remains unclear. CDR1 and CDR2 (germline): GTSNPN, SVGIG (reference sequence). The germline V and J ends were trimmed by 2 bases and 2 bases, with 11 bases remaining between them. The CDR3 runs 14 residues. Variable domain in full (rest from reference TRBV30 and TRBJ2-3): SQTIHQWPATLVQPVGSPLSLECTVEGTSNPNLYWYRQAAGRGLQLLFYSVGIGQISSEVPQNLSASRPQDRQFILSSKKLLLSDSGFYLCAWSLRANTDTQYFGPGTRLTVL.

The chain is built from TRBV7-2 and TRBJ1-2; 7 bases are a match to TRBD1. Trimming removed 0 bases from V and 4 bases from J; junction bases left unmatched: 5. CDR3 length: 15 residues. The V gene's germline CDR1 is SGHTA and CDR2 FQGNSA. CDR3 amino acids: CASSLALGQIYGYTF. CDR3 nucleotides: TGTGCCAGCAGCTTAGCGCTGGGACAGATCTATGGCTACACCTTC.

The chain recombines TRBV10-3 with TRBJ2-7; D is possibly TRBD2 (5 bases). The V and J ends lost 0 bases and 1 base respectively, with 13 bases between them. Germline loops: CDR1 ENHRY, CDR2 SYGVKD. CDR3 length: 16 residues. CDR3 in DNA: TGTGCCATCAGTGAGTCAGGCCTAGCTGGATCCTACGAGCAGTACTTC. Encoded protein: CAISESGLAGSYEQYF.

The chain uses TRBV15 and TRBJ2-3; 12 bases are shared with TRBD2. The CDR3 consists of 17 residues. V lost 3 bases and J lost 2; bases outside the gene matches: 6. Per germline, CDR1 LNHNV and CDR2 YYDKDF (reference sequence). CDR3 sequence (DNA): TGTGCCACCAGCAGCCATGGACTAGCGGGGTTCACAGATACGCAGTATTTT. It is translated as CATSSHGLAGFTDTQYF.

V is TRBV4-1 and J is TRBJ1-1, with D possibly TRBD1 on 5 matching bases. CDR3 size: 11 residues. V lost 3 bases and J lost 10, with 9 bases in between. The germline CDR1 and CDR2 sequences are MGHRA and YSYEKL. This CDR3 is CASSQGGGAFF. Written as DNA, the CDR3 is TGCGCCAGCAGCCAGGGGGGTGGAGCTTTCTTT.

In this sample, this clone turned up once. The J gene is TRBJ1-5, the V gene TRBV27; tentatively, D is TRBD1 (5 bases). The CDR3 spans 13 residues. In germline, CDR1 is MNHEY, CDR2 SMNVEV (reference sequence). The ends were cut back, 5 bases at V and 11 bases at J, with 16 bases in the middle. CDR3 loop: CASSDGGGLSQHF. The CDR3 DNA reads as TGTGCCAGCAGTGACGGGGGAGGGCTATCCCAGCATTTT.